This TCR beta chain was recorded in a study of blood T cell repertoires in COVID-19. As for the study in general: Sources were T cells, B-cell-depleted T cells, or PBMCs; the material itself was cDNA or gDNA.

Profiling relied on immunoSEQ multiplex PCR, and the TCRdb table lists in-frame clones only, not all of them. This sample has over 110,000 clones, with 84% found just once. Losses at the gene ends were 3 bases for V and 4 bases for J; bases not matched to a gene: 15. The CDR3 runs to 18 residues. Per germline, CDR1 LGHDT and CDR2 YNNKEL (reference sequence). The rearrangement uses TRBV3-1 (or the pseudogene TRBV3-2) and TRBJ1-2, with TRBD1 matching 9 bases. The TCR originated in a man aged 35-49 years with acute COVID-19. Sequencing used PBMCs or T cells enriched from blood (not recorded which). The CDR3 coding sequence is TGTGCCAGCAGCCACCTAGTGCCGGGACAGGGTAGGGTCTATGGCTACACCTTC. Translating it yields CASSHLVPGQGRVYGYTF.